This entry lists 25 T cell receptor beta chains sequenced from one sample in a study of cytomegalovirus exposure and HLA in healthy donors. TCRdb keeps only in-frame clones here, not all; method: immunoSEQ multiplex PCR. This sample has some 250,000 clones, with around 87% found just once. Material for sequencing was PBMCs. These receptors were obtained from a woman between 18 and 29 years old in good health and CMV-seronegative.

The chain uses TRBV7-9 and TRBJ2-7; no definite D call. The germline V and J ends were trimmed by 1 base and 5 bases, with 6 bases remaining between them. CDR1 and CDR2 (germline): SEHNR, FQNEAQ (reference sequence). This CDR3 comprises 12 residues. The CDR3 protein is CASSLVRDEQYF. The CDR3 nucleotides read TGTGCCAGCAGCTTAGTCCGGGACGAGCAGTACTTC.

Here the CDR3 reads CASSSGGNEQFF. The CDR3 DNA sequence: TGTGCCAGCAGCTCCGGGGGCAATGAGCAGTTCTTC. The chain joins TRBV11-3 to TRBJ2-1; D possibly corresponds to TRBD2 (6 bases). The germline gives CDR1 SGHNT, CDR2 YENEEA. The CDR3 consists of 12 residues. V shed 4 bases and J shed 6 bases, with 7 bases lying between them.

The chain joins TRBV6-1 to TRBJ2-7; possibly TRBD2 for D (6 bases). This CDR3 spans 16 amino acids. The V end was cut by 4 bases, the J end by 0 bases, with 16 bases between. Germline lookup yields CDR1 MNHNS and CDR2 SASEGT. In DNA form, the CDR3 reads TGTGCCAGCAGTGCCCCCGGGACTGCATTCTCCTACGAGCAGTACGTC. This gives the protein CASSAPGTAFSYEQYV.

The CDR3 DNA sequence: TGTGCCAGCATGAGGGGCGGGGGATACGACCAAACACAAGAGACCCAGTACTTC. This encodes CASMRGGGYDQTQETQYF. This chain uses TRBV2 with TRBJ2-5, with 7 bases matching TRBD2. This CDR3 region has 18 residues. Germline assignment: CDR1 SNHLY and CDR2 FYNNEI. With 7 bases clipped from V and 2 bases from J, the junction kept 19 bases outside the gene matches.

The CDR3 loop reads CATSRDSGETQYF. CDR3 coding DNA: TGTGCCACCAGCAGAGATAGCGGGGAGACCCAGTACTTC. The chain combines TRBV15 with TRBJ2-5; 7 nucleotides align to TRBD2. The V gene's germline CDR1 is LNHNV and CDR2 YYDKDF (reference sequence). The ends lost 0 bases at V and 5 bases at J; junction bases unmatched: 0. This CDR3 contains 13 residues.

The rearrangement uses TRBV6-5 and TRBJ2-3, with TRBD2 matching 10 bases. The ends lost 5 bases at V and 3 bases at J; junction bases unmatched: 2. Germline V CDR1 and CDR2: MNHEY, SVGAGI. There are 14 residues in the CDR3. The CDR3 reads CASSRLAGTDTQYF. DNA for the CDR3: TGTGCCAGCAGTAGACTAGCGGGTACAGATACGCAGTATTTT.

The V and J genes are TRBV4-3 and TRBJ2-1; 14 bases are shared with TRBD2. CDR3 size: 17 residues. Germline trimming cut 4 bases from V and 3 bases from J; bases unmatched to any gene: 5. Germline loops: CDR1 LGHNA, CDR2 YSLEER. The CDR3 DNA sequence: TGCGCCAGCAGCCCGGGACTAGCGGGAGAGCTCTACAATGAGCAGTTCTTC. Protein: CASSPGLAGELYNEQFF.

The chain carries TRBV4-1 and TRBJ2-1; D perhaps matches TRBD1 (5 bases). This CDR3 region has 16 residues. CDR1 is MGHRA and CDR2 is YSYEKL in the germline V gene. Trimming took 1 base from V and 2 from J, leaving 12 bases between them. The CDR3 coding sequence is TGCGCCAGCAGCCAAGTTCAACAGGAGACCTACAATGAGCAGTTCTTC. Translating gives CASSQVQQETYNEQFF.

The V gene is TRBV6-5, the J gene TRBJ1-1, with 8 bases matching TRBD1. The CDR3 extends over 15 amino acids. With 3 bases clipped from V and 4 bases from J, the junction kept 7 bases outside the gene matches. Germline CDR1 and CDR2: MNHEY and SVGAGI. The CDR3, as DNA: TGTGCCAGCAGTTATCTCCGGACAGGGACCACTGAAGCTTTCTTT. Protein sequence: CASSYLRTGTTEAFF.

The V call is TRBV6-6, the J call TRBJ2-1; D is unclear. This CDR3 contains 12 residues. The V gene lost 0 bases and the J gene lost 8 bases, with 5 bases spanning the gap. Looked up from germline, CDR1 is MNHNY and CDR2 is SVGAGI (reference sequence). This CDR3 is CASSYSRDEQFF. The CDR3 nucleotides are TGTGCCAGCAGTTACTCACGGGATGAGCAGTTCTTC.

V and J are TRBV15 and TRBJ2-5; TRBD2 matches at 7 bases. The CDR3 runs to 15 residues. CDR1 LNHNV and CDR2 YYDKDF come from the germline V gene (reference sequence). V shed 5 bases, J shed 0 bases, and the junction held 6 bases outside the gene matches. The CDR3 region is CATSGTSGNQETQYF. Here the CDR3 DNA reads TGTGCCACCAGCGGTACAAGCGGGAACCAAGAGACCCAGTACTTC. Supplemented by reference TRBV15 and TRBJ2-5, the full variable domain reads DAMVIQNPRYQVTQFGKPVTLSCSQTLNHNVMYWYQQKSSQAPKLLFHYYDKDFNNEADTPDNFQSRRPNTSFCFLDIRSPGLGDTAMYLCATSGTSGNQETQYFGPGTRLLVL.

This clone was counted only a few times. The chain combines TRBV7-8 with TRBJ2-2; 8 nucleotides agree with TRBD2. V was clipped by 5 bases and J by 7 bases; unmatched bases: 15. The germline V gene encodes CDR1 SGHVS and CDR2 FQNEAQ. CDR3 length: 17 residues. CDR3 DNA sequence: TGTGCCAGCAGCACCCCTTCGGGGGGGACCTTGGGCGGGGAGCTGTTTTTT. Residues: CASSTPSGGTLGGELFF.

The genes are TRBV6-6 and TRBJ2-7; 9 positions agree with TRBD1. Germline V CDR1 and CDR2: MNHNY, SVGAGI (reference sequence). Trimming at V came to 1 base and at J to 6 bases, leaving 7 bases not matched to a gene. The CDR3 length is 15 residues. DNA of the CDR3: TGTGCCAGCAGTTACTTGGACAGGGGTGGTAGCGAGCAGTACTTC. This translates into CASSYLDRGGSEQYF.

This CDR3 is CASSSTPGLAGGPRFF. The DNA for the CDR3 is TGTGCCAGCAGTTCTACCCCGGGACTAGCGGGGGGGCCTCGGTTCTTC. The V gene is TRBV27, the J gene TRBJ2-1; 16 bases fit TRBD2. The J segment lost 15 bases and the V segment lost 4 bases, leaving 12 bases of the junction unmatched. This CDR3 is 16 amino acids long. Germline CDR1 and CDR2: MNHEY and SMNVEV (reference sequence).

The genes are TRBV15 and TRBJ1-4, with 10 bases matching TRBD1. With V trimmed by 2 bases and J by 7 bases, 4 bases remained unmatched. CDR3 length: 15 residues. Germline CDR1 reads LNHNV; CDR2 reads YYDKDF (reference sequence). For the CDR3, the DNA is TGTGCCACCAGCAGAACGACAGGGGGCGGTGAAAAACTGTTTTTT. Protein: CATSRTTGGGEKLFF.

This sequence joins TRBV27 and TRBJ2-3; 8 positions match TRBD2. The CDR3 length is 15 residues. The germline gives CDR1 MNHEY, CDR2 SMNVEV (reference sequence). The junction had 7 bases not matched to a gene; V was cut back by 4 bases and J by 4 bases. CDR3 nucleotide sequence: TGTGCCAGCAGTTCGGCGGGGGGATGGGCAGATACGCAGTATTTT. It is translated as CASSSAGGWADTQYF.

The rearrangement uses TRBV9 and TRBJ1-1; 8 nucleotides align to TRBD1. The CDR3 loop spans 12 amino acids. Germline V gene lookup returns CDR1 SGDLS and CDR2 YYNGEE. V shed 5 bases, J shed 8 bases, and the junction held 5 bases outside the gene matches. This chain's CDR3 is CASRTGEGEAFF. The CDR3 nucleotides are TGTGCCAGCAGGACAGGGGAGGGGGAAGCTTTCTTT.

The chain joins TRBV5-1 to TRBJ1-5, with D perhaps TRBD1 (5 bases). Germline V gene sequence: CDR1 SGHRS, CDR2 YFSETQ. This CDR3 spans 17 amino acids. V was trimmed by 4 bases and J by 4 bases, leaving 21 bases between them. The CDR3 loop reads CASSPTGTKVLNQPQHF. CDR3 bases: TGCGCCAGCAGCCCAACAGGCACCAAAGTACTTAATCAGCCCCAGCATTTT.

This sequence joins TRBV29-1 and TRBJ1-1; TRBD1 might be the D (5 bases). This CDR3 is 13 amino acids long. Germline V gene data show CDR1 as SQVTM and CDR2 as ANQGSEA. V was trimmed by 3 bases and J by 0 bases, leaving 8 bases between them. The CDR3 DNA reads TGCAGCGTTGACAGGGCCCTGAACACTGAAGCTTTCTTT. Translated: CSVDRALNTEAFF.

The V gene is TRBV4-1, the J gene TRBJ1-5, with D hard to call. The CDR3 has 14 residues. V dropped 3 bases and J dropped 3 bases, with 9 bases sitting between them. Germline-derived CDR1 and CDR2 are MGHRA and YSYEKL. The CDR3 DNA is TGCGCCAGCAGCCAGGCACCAAACAATCAGCCCCAGCATTTT. Protein sequence: CASSQAPNNQPQHF.

The V and J genes are TRBV6-5 and TRBJ1-1, with a possible D match to TRBD1 (6 bases). Germline CDR1 and CDR2: MNHEY and SVGAGI. This CDR3 has 13 residues. The V gene lost 5 bases and the J gene lost 1 base, with 8 bases spanning the gap. The CDR3 DNA reads TGTGCCAGCAGTGCACAGGGGAACACTGAAGCTTTCTTT. Its protein product is CASSAQGNTEAFF.

The chain combines TRBV30 with TRBJ1-6; 9 nucleotides line up with TRBD1. This CDR3 is built from 16 residues. Germline V gene lookup returns CDR1 GTSNPN and CDR2 SVGIG (reference sequence). Germline trimming cut 5 bases from V and 8 bases from J; bases unmatched to any gene: 13. The CDR3 region has the DNA TGTGCCTGGGCACCACCCACAGGGGGCATATATTCACCCCTCCACTTT. Translation: CAWAPPTGGIYSPLHF.

V and J are TRBV5-6 and TRBJ1-6, with a weak D call TRBD1 (5 bases). V shed 5 bases and J shed 7 bases, with 13 bases lying between them. The germline CDR1 and CDR2 sequences are SGHDT and YYEEEE. The CDR3 is 14 residues long. The DNA of the CDR3 is TGTGCCAGCAGACCCCAGGGAGGGAATTCACCCCTCCACTTT. Protein product: CASRPQGGNSPLHF.

CDR3 in amino acids: CASRRQTGETQYF. The CDR3 DNA follows: TGTGCCAGTAGGCGTCAGACAGGGGAGACCCAGTACTTC. This sequence joins TRBV19 and TRBJ2-5; 7 nucleotides match TRBD1. The CDR3 extends over 13 amino acids. With V trimmed by 6 bases and J by 5 bases, 6 bases remained unmatched. Germline CDR1 LNHDA, CDR2 SQIVND (reference sequence).

The V call is TRBV10-2, the J call TRBJ1-4, with D unclear. Per germline, CDR1 WSHSY and CDR2 SAAADI. The CDR3 spans 14 residues. V shed 2 bases and J shed 3 bases, with 7 bases lying between them. CDR3 loop: CASSEVLPNEKLFF. The CDR3 coding sequence is TGCGCCAGCAGTGAGGTACTTCCTAATGAAAAACTGTTTTTT.